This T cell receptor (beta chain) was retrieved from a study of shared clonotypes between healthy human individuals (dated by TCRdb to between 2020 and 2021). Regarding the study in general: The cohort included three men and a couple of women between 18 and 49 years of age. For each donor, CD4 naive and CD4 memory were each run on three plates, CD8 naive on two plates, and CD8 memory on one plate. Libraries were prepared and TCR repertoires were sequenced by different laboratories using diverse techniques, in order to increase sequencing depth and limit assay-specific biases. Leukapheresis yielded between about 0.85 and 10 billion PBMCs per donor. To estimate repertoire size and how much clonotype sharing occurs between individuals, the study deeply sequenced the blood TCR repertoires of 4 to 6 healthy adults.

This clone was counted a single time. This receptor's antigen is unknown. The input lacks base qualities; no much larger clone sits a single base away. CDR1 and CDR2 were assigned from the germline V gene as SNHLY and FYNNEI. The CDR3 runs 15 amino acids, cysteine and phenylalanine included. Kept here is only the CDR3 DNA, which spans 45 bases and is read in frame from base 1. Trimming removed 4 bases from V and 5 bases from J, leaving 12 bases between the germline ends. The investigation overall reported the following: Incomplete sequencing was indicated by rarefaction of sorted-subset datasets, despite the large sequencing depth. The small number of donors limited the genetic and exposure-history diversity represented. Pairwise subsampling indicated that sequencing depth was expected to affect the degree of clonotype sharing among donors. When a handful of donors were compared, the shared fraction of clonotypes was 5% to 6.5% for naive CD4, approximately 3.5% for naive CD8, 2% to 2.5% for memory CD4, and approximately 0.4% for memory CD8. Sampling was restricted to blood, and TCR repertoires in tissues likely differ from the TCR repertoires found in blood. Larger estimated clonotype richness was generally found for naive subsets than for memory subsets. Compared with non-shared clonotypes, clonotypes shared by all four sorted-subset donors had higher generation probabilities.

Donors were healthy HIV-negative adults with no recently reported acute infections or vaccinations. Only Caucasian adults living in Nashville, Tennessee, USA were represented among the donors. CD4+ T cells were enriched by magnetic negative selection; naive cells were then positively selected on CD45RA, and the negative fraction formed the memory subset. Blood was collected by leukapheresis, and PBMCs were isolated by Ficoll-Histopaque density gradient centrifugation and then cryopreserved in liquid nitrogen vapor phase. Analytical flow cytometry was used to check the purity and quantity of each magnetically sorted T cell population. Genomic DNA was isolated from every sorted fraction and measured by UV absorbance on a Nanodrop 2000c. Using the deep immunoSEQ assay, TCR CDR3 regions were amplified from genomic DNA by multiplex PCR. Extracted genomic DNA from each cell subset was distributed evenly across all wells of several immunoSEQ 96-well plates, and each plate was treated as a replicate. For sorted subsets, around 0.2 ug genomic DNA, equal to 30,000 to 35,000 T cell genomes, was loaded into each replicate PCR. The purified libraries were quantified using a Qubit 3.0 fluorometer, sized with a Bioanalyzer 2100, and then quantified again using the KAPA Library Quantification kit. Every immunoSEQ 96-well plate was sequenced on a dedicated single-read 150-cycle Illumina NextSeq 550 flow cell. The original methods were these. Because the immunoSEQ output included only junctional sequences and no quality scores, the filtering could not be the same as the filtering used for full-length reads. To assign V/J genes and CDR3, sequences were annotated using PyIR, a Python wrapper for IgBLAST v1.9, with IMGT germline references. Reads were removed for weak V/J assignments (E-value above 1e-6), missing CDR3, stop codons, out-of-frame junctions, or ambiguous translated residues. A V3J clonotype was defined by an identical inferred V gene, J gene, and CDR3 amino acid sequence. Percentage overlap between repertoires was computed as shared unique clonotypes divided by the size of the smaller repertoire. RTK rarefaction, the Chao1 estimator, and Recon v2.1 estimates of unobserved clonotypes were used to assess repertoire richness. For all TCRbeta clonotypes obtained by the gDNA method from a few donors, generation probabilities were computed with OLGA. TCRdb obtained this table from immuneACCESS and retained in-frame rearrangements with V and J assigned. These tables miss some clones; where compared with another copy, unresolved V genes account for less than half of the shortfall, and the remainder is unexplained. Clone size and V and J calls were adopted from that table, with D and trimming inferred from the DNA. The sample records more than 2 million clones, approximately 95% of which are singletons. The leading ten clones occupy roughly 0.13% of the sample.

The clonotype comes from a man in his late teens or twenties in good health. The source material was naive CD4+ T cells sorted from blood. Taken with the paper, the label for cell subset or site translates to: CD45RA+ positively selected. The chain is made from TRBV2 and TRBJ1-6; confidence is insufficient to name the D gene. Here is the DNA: TGTGCCAGCAGTGTTTATGGAAGGGATAATTCACCCCTCCACTTT. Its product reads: CASSVYGRDNSPLHF. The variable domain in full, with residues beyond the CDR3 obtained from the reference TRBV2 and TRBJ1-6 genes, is EPEVTQTPSHQVTQMGQEVILRCVPISNHLYFYWYRQILGQKVEFLVSFYNNEISEKSEIFDDQFSVERPDGSNFTLKIRSTKLEDSAMYFCASSVYGRDNSPLHFGNGTRLTVT.